These 9 T cell receptor beta chains share one sample of origin, sequenced in a study of cytomegalovirus exposure and HLA in healthy donors. This PCR relied on a set of 60 Vbeta primers and 13 Jbeta primers. Generated by immunoSEQ multiplex PCR, the TCRdb table keeps only in-frame clones and is missing some. The repertoire includes under 150,000 clones, about 64% of them detected once, and almost 4.5% sits in the top ten. Sequencing used PBMCs. The receptors derive from a man in his fifties or sixties in good health and CMV-seronegative.

The V call is TRBV18, the J call TRBJ2-7, with D perhaps TRBD1 (5 bases). CDR3 length: 15 residues. Trimming took off 1 base at V and 2 bases at J, with 12 bases between the two ends. Germline CDR1 reads KGHSH; CDR2 reads LQKENI. CDR3 amino acids: CASSPQSGIPYEQYF. In nucleotides, the CDR3 is TGTGCCAGCTCACCACAATCAGGGATTCCCTACGAGCAGTACTTC.

The V call is TRBV28, the J call TRBJ2-5, with D possibly matching TRBD2 (5 bases). Germline CDR1 is MDHEN and CDR2 is SYDVKM. V dropped 5 bases and J dropped 6 bases, with 19 bases sitting between them. The CDR3 loop spans 15 amino acids. CDR3 DNA sequence: TGTGCCAGCAGTCCTAATGTAGGAGGTCAAAAGACCCAGTACTTC. Protein sequence: CASSPNVGGQKTQYF.

The chain has TRBV5-8 and TRBJ1-5; 7 bases are a match to TRBD1. This CDR3 contains 16 residues. V lost 6 bases and J lost 5; bases outside the gene matches: 14. The V gene's germline CDR1 is SGHTS and CDR2 YDEGEE. DNA of the CDR3: TGTGCCAGCACCGGGGGAAGGGGGCCTCTGGATCAGCCCCAGCATTTT. It yields the protein CASTGGRGPLDQPQHF.

This sequence joins TRBV19 and TRBJ1-1; D is perhaps TRBD1 (6 bases). Trimming left V 4 bases short and J 7 bases short, with 13 bases between. The CDR3 spans 13 residues. Germline V gives CDR1 LNHDA, CDR2 SQIVND (reference sequence). The CDR3 DNA reads TGTGCCAGTAGTAAAACAGGGAAGGGTGAAGCTTTCTTT. Translating it yields CASSKTGKGEAFF.

The table lists this clone with a few counts. The CDR3 nucleotides are TGTGCCAGCAGTGCCGGAGGGGCGGGCTATGGCTACACCTTC. Translated, it gives CASSAGGAGYGYTF. The genes are TRBV25-1 and TRBJ1-2, with D possibly matching TRBD1 (5 bases). V gave up 4 bases and J gave up 4 bases, with 13 bases separating them. Germline V lookup: CDR1 MGHDK, CDR2 SYGVNS. The length of the CDR3 is 14 residues.

The chain combines TRBV14 with TRBJ2-5; D ambiguous. Germline V CDR1 and CDR2: SGHDN, FVKESK. The CDR3 has 13 amino acids. V was pared by 1 base and J by 5 bases, with 8 bases between. The CDR3 DNA reads TGTGCCAGCAGCCAAGGGAGCCGGGAGACCCAGTACTTC. It is translated as CASSQGSRETQYF.

The V and J genes are TRBV4-1 and TRBJ1-4; 7 bases line up with TRBD1. From germline, CDR1 is MGHRA and CDR2 YSYEKL. The V segment lost 4 bases and the J segment 4 bases; nucleotides outside the gene matches: 3. This CDR3 region has 14 residues. The CDR3 DNA is TGCGCCAGCAGCCGGGGACAGTATAATGAAAAACTGTTTTTT. The encoded protein is CASSRGQYNEKLFF.

Only a few counts were recorded for this clone. The rearrangement joins TRBV7-8 to TRBJ1-4; D call uncertain. CDR1 is SGHVS, CDR2 FQNEAQ, per germline. There are 13 residues in the CDR3. V was cut by 2 bases and J by 5 bases, with 6 bases left in between. The chain's CDR3 is CASSLRENEKLFF. The CDR3 DNA reads TGTGCCAGCAGCTTACGAGAGAATGAAAAACTGTTTTTT.

The chain uses TRBV6-6 and TRBJ1-1; TRBD1 matches at 9 bases. Per germline, CDR1 MNHNY and CDR2 SVGAGI (reference sequence). V gave up 6 bases and J gave up 4 bases; unmatched junction bases: 9. The CDR3 covers 15 residues. The CDR3 region is CASSPTGGKVTEAFF. The CDR3 DNA sequence: TGTGCCAGCAGCCCGACAGGGGGTAAAGTCACTGAAGCTTTCTTT.